The 5 T cell receptor beta chains below were found in one sample sequenced in a study of blood T cell repertoires in COVID-19. Using immunoSEQ multiplex PCR, the repertoire was profiled, and TCRdb retains in-frame clones only, with some absent. The data show 65,000 or so clones, approximately 84% seen once. Material for sequencing was peripheral blood. The receptors come from a man aged 60-69 years with acute or convalescent COVID-19.

The sample holds a few counts of this clone. The rearrangement uses TRBV6-5 and TRBJ1-2, with D possibly matching TRBD1 (5 bases). Between the trimmed V and J ends, which lost 5 bases and 4 bases, there was a span of 17 bases. The CDR3 is made up of 15 amino acids. CDR1 is MNHEY and CDR2 is SVGAGI in the germline V gene. CDR3 sequence (DNA): TGTGCCAGCAGTCCGGGACTGAACCTATTCTATGGCTACACCTTC. This encodes CASSPGLNLFYGYTF.

This clone appeared once. The chain's CDR3 is CATSRDLVPDEQYF. The CDR3 nucleotides are TGTGCCACCAGCAGAGATCTAGTCCCGGACGAGCAGTACTTC. V gene TRBV15 combines with J gene TRBJ2-7, with D unresolved. The CDR3 loop spans 14 amino acids. The germline CDR1 and CDR2 sequences are LNHNV and YYDKDF (reference sequence). V lost 0 bases, J lost 5 bases, and 11 bases lay in between.

The chain carries TRBV11-1 and TRBJ2-7, with 8 bases identical to TRBD1. CDR1 is SGHAT, CDR2 FQDESV, per germline (reference sequence). This CDR3 has 14 amino acids. The V and J ends lost 5 bases and 2 bases, in that order; junction bases with no gene match: 5. CDR3 DNA sequence: TGTGCCAGCAGCCACGGGACAGGACCCTACGAGCAGTACTTC. This codes for CASSHGTGPYEQYF.

This chain joins TRBV24-1 and TRBJ2-5; a weak D match, TRBD1 (6 bases). CDR1 is KGHDR and CDR2 is SFDVKD in the germline V gene. The CDR3 contains 13 residues. V was clipped by 7 bases and J by 1 base, with 9 bases between them. The CDR3 sequence is CATRGDTQETQYF. Written as DNA, the CDR3 is TGTGCCACCAGGGGGGACACCCAAGAGACCCAGTACTTC.

As concerns this clone: Other DNA sequences of this sample code for an identical CDR3. The chain uses TRBV5-1 and TRBJ1-5; 10 bases are a match to TRBD1. Germline assignment: CDR1 SGHRS and CDR2 YFSETQ. The CDR3 contains 15 residues. The trim removed 1 base at V and 5 bases at J, leaving 3 bases unmatched. CDR3 sequence: CASSLLGTGDQPQHF. CDR3 sequence (DNA): TGCGCCAGCAGCTTGTTAGGGACAGGGGATCAGCCCCAGCATTTT.